A selection of T cell receptor beta chains follows, all from one sample in a study of regulatory T cells in long-lasting Graves disease. TCRdb independently ran MiXCR on the multiplex PCR reads; one entry per CDR3 protein. Of 450,000 to 600,000 distinct CDR3 sequences listed, approximately 15% are singletons. The data also belong to a second study, concerning T cells in Graves' hyperthyroidism and ophthalmopathy.

Material: peripheral blood mononuclear cells (PBMCs), obtained at new diagnosis, from a patient treated with antithyroid drugs. These TCRs come from a young man with Graves disease. CDR3s include the opening cysteine and the closing phenylalanine or tryptophan. D genes are given only for firm matches. Size values are once, few and many counts, or a class for expanded clones, and some rows have none.

NA	TRBJ2-2	TRBV4-1	NA	TGCGCCAGCAGCAAAGCTCCGAGCGGATGGGGCACCGGGGAGCTGTTTTTT	CASSKAPSGWGTGELFF
NA	TRBJ1-3	TRBV5-1	many	TGCGCCAGCAGCCTAGCGAACTCTGGAAACACCATATATTTT	CASSLANSGNTIYF
TRBD2	TRBJ2-3	TRBV2	NA	TGTGCCAGCGCCCTTGGCGGGGGGGCCACAGATACGCAGTATTTT	CASALGGGATDTQYF
NA	TRBJ1-5	TRBV7-2	NA	TGTGCCAGCAGCCATAGGGATCTTTCACCCGATCAGCCCCAGCATTTT	CASSHRDLSPDQPQHF
TRBD2	TRBJ2-3	TRBV5-8	NA	TGTGCCAGCAGCATACTAGGGACTAGCGGGAAGAGAGATACGCAGTATTTT	CASSILGTSGKRDTQYF
NA	TRBJ2-7	TRBV2	many	TGTGCCAGCAGTGATCTCTCCGGCGGTTCCTACGAGCAGTACTTC	CASSDLSGGSYEQYF
NA	TRBJ2-3	TRBV2	many	TGTGCCAGCAGTGTAAGGTCGAGAGATACGCAGTATTTT	CASSVRSRDTQYF
NA	TRBJ2-1	TRBV27	many	TGTGCCAGCAGTGTCCATCAGGGGAATGAGCAGTTCTTC	CASSVHQGNEQFF
NA	TRBJ1-6	TRBV20-1	few	TGCAGTGCTAGCTCCCATGGGGGTGGCAATTCACCCCTCCACTTT	CSASSHGGGNSPLHF
TRBD2	TRBJ2-3	TRBV9	many	TGTGCCAGCAGCGATGGAGCGGGAGTTACAGATACGCAGTATTTT	CASSDGAGVTDTQYF
NA	TRBJ1-1	TRBV3-1	many	TGTGCCAGCAGCCAAGGGGCGGCCATGAACACTGAAGCTTTCTTT	CASSQGAAMNTEAFF
TRBD1	TRBJ2-3	TRBV18	NA	TGTGCCAGCTCACCCCGGGACAGGGGGCGAACGGATACGCAGTATTTT	CASSPRDRGRTDTQYF
NA	TRBJ2-1	TRBV9	many	TGTGCCAGCAGCGTAGAACAGCAGTACAATGAGCAGTTCTTC	CASSVEQQYNEQFF
TRBD2	TRBJ2-5	TRBV7-9	many	TGTGCCAGCAGCCCTTCACTAGCGGAGACCCAAGAGACCCAGTACTTC	CASSPSLAETQETQYF